The present T cell receptor beta chain was sequenced within a study of cytomegalovirus exposure and HLA in healthy donors. Study results and caveats: Segments of the TCR beta V type were, in most cases, productive about 90% or about 30% of the time in an earlier analysis.

This clone was observed a handful of times. The target antigen is unknown. V lost 5 bases and J lost 7, with 18 bases in between. CDR1 MRHNA and CDR2 SNTAGT come from the germline V gene. CDR3 length: 15 amino acids. With 60 Vbeta and 13 Jbeta primers, the PCR was carried out. Methods used by the authors: Unique TCR beta chains numbered about 80 million in a later analysis, with roughly 10 million shared. Clones were sequenced by immunoSEQ multiplex PCR, and TCRdb holds only the in-frame ones, with some missing. V, J and clone size are taken as reported in that table, and D and trimming were inferred from the DNA itself. The data contain 90,000 to 150,000 clones, approximately 15% of them singletons.

V gene TRBV6-4 combines with J gene TRBJ2-1; the D gene is possibly TRBD2 (7 bases). The source is a woman younger than 30 in good health and CMV-seronegative. The sample comprised PBMCs. CDR3 nucleotides: TGTGCCAGCAGTCCCGAGGGGGGGGGTAGGAATGAGCAGTTCTTC. This gives the protein CASSPEGGGRNEQFF.